This is a list of T cell receptor beta chains from one sample in a study of CD8+ T cells in alopecia areata. Produced via immunoSEQ multiplex PCR; TCRdb's table is partial and in-frame only. The sample lists 130,000 to 150,000 clones; about 51% were seen once. Sequenced here: CD4+ T cells sorted from blood, sampled at week 0. These receptor sequences come from a human donor with alopecia areata. Each CDR3 is given with its conserved first and last residue. The D gene is left open where the match is weak. Only part of the rows carry a size: once, few, many, or a class if the clone is expanded.

>TRBJ2-1|NA|TRBV5-4|NA
CASSLVGGYNEQFF
TGTGCCAGCAGCTTGGTAGGCGGCTACAATGAGCAGTTCTTC
>TRBJ2-7|few|TRBV27|TRBD2
CASSLSGLAGDEQYF
TGTGCCAGCAGTTTATCTGGACTAGCGGGCGACGAGCAGTACTTC
>TRBJ2-5|NA|TRBV15|NA
CATSRAGAGETQYF
TGTGCCACCAGCAGAGCTGGGGCGGGAGAGACCCAGTACTTC
>TRBJ2-7|NA|TRBV27|NA
CASSLFSTGIGDEQYF
TGTGCCAGCAGTTTATTCTCAACCGGGATTGGGGACGAGCAGTACTTC
>TRBJ1-1|NA|TRBV30|NA
CAWSVNQGTEAFF
TGTGCCTGGAGTGTAAACCAGGGCACTGAAGCTTTCTTT
>TRBJ2-1|few|TRBV4-1|NA
CASSQGVGLNEQFF
TGCGCCAGCAGCCAAGGGGTGGGCCTCAATGAGCAGTTCTTC
>TRBJ2-4|few|TRBV14|NA
CASSQGQVQYF
TGTGCCAGCAGCCAAGGACAAGTTCAGTACTTC
>TRBJ1-1|NA|TRBV30|NA
CAWSVLSGLGAEAFF
TGTGCCTGGAGTGTATTGTCGGGTTTGGGGGCTGAAGCTTTCTTT
>TRBJ2-2|NA|TRBV19|NA
CASTLWGAGTGELFF
TGTGCCAGTACCCTATGGGGGGCCGGGACCGGGGAGCTGTTTTTT
>TRBJ1-1|NA|TRBV29-1|TRBD1
CSFNRGLGTEAFF
TGCAGCTTCAACAGGGGGCTCGGCACTGAAGCTTTCTTT
>TRBJ1-4|few|TRBV30|NA
CAWTPSGINEKLFF
TGTGCCTGGACACCGAGCGGAATTAATGAAAAACTGTTTTTT
>TRBJ2-1|NA|TRBV6-5|NA
CASSTGRSNEQFF
TGTGCCAGCAGTACCGGTCGGAGCAATGAGCAGTTCTTC
>TRBJ2-5|few|TRBV5-1|TRBD2
CASTLGLADIPGTQYF
TGCGCCAGCACCCTGGGACTAGCGGACATTCCCGGGACCCAGTACTTC
>TRBJ2-2|few|TRBV29-1|TRBD2
CSVGGTRGTGELFF
TGCAGCGTTGGAGGGACTAGGGGCACCGGGGAGCTGTTTTTT
>TRBJ2-1|NA|TRBV30|TRBD1
CAWSTGGNEQFF
TGTGCCTGGAGTACAGGGGGGAATGAGCAGTTCTTC
>TRBJ2-1|NA|TRBV27|NA
CASSFGGKGYNEQFF
TGTGCCAGCAGTTTTGGAGGGAAGGGGTACAATGAGCAGTTCTTC
>TRBJ1-1|few|TRBV7-3|NA
CASSLKGHTEAFF
TGTGCCAGCAGCTTAAAGGGCCACACTGAAGCTTTCTTT
>TRBJ1-2|NA|TRBV30|NA
CAFSGSIYGYTF
TGTGCCTTTTCGGGGAGTATCTATGGCTACACCTTC
>TRBJ2-7|once|TRBV4-1|NA
CASSRTTETYEQYF
TGCGCCAGCAGCCGGACTACCGAGACCTACGAGCAGTACTTC
>TRBJ2-1|NA|TRBV30|NA
CAWRPGGYNEQFF
TGTGCCTGGAGACCCGGCGGATACAATGAGCAGTTCTTC
>TRBJ2-7|NA|TRBV27|NA
CASSLRGLGEQYF
TGTGCCAGCAGTCTGAGGGGCTTGGGGGAGCAGTACTTC
>TRBJ1-6|NA|TRBV5-6|TRBD1
CASATGVRSPLHF
TGTGCCAGTGCGACAGGGGTACGATCACCCCTCCACTTT
>TRBJ2-3|NA|TRBV7-3|NA
CASSFRPSVNTQYF
TGTGCCAGCAGCTTTAGGCCTAGCGTGAATACGCAGTATTTT
>TRBJ2-3|once|TRBV19|NA
CASSISRSSTDTQYF
TGTGCCAGTAGTATCTCGCGGAGCTCCACAGATACGCAGTATTTT
>TRBJ2-1|few|TRBV30|TRBD2
CAWIQGSSGRAGGNEQFF
TGTGCCTGGATCCAGGGTAGTAGCGGGAGGGCGGGGGGCAATGAGCAGTTCTTC
>TRBJ1-2|few|TRBV10-3|TRBD1
CAISVGQVTYGYTF
TGTGCCATCAGTGTGGGACAGGTGACCTATGGCTACACCTTC
>TRBJ2-3|few|TRBV29-1|NA
CSVWALGRGADTQYF
TGCAGCGTCTGGGCCCTCGGCCGTGGTGCAGATACGCAGTATTTT
>TRBJ1-1|NA|TRBV30|NA
CAWDGNTEAFF
TGTGCCTGGGACGGGAACACTGAAGCTTTCTTT
>TRBJ2-1|NA|TRBV27|TRBD2
CASSLAGGEQFF
TGTGCCAGCAGTTTAGCGGGAGGTGAGCAGTTCTTC
>TRBJ2-1|NA|TRBV9|NA
CASGPGTSDNEQFF
TGTGCCAGCGGTCCGGGGACCTCGGACAATGAGCAGTTCTTC
>TRBJ1-4|NA|TRBV30|NA
CAWTNNLGEKLFF
TGTGCCTGGACCAACAACCTTGGGGAAAAACTGTTTTTT
>TRBJ2-1|few|TRBV27|NA
CASRLGGSSYNEQFF
TGTGCCAGCAGGTTAGGGGGGAGCTCCTACAATGAGCAGTTCTTC
>TRBJ2-5|NA|TRBV18|NA
CASSPWAYQETQYF
TGTGCCAGCTCACCGTGGGCGTACCAAGAGACCCAGTACTTC
>TRBJ2-7|NA|TRBV7-9|TRBD2
CASSFTAGVGEQYF
TGTGCCAGCAGCTTTACAGCGGGGGTAGGAGAGCAGTACTTC
>TRBJ2-1|NA|TRBV15|TRBD2
CATSRDPRTSVEQFF
TGTGCCACCAGCAGAGATCCGCGGACTAGCGTTGAGCAGTTCTTC
>TRBJ2-3|few|TRBV7-3|NA
CASSRDPTDTQYF
TGTGCCAGCAGCCGAGACCCCACAGATACGCAGTATTTT
>TRBJ2-1|NA|TRBV10-2|TRBD2
CASSLAGSYNEQFF
TGCGCCAGTTCGCTAGCGGGATCCTACAATGAGCAGTTCTTC
>TRBJ1-1|NA|TRBV6-1|NA
CASSVTGPRAEAFF
TGTGCCAGCAGTGTCACAGGGCCTAGAGCTGAAGCTTTCTTT
>TRBJ2-7|NA|TRBV6-6|NA
CASTNPNYEQYF
TGTGCCAGCACTAATCCCAACTACGAGCAGTACTTC
>TRBJ2-2|few|TRBV6-1|NA
CASKAGTNTGELFF
TGTGCCAGCAAAGCAGGGACAAACACCGGGGAGCTGTTTTTT
>TRBJ1-1|NA|TRBV29-1|NA
CSVGRGMMIMNTEAFF
TGCAGCGTTGGTAGGGGAATGATGATTATGAACACTGAAGCTTTCTTT
>TRBJ2-3|NA|TRBV2|NA
CASAKGAKQYF
TGTGCCAGCGCAAAAGGGGCTAAGCAGTATTTT
>TRBJ1-1|few|TRBV7-8|NA
CASSLEPGSTEAFF
TGTGCCAGCAGCTTAGAGCCAGGGAGCACTGAAGCTTTCTTT
>TRBJ2-3|NA|TRBV30|NA
CAWSRRLPPLDTQYF
TGTGCCTGGAGTCGTCGACTGCCCCCGTTGGATACGCAGTATTTT
>TRBJ2-3|NA|TRBV18|NA
CASSPPAGGSTDTQYF
TGTGCCAGCTCACCACCCGCTGGCGGAAGCACAGATACGCAGTATTTT
>TRBJ2-5|few|TRBV30|NA
CAWSGGRQETQYF
TGTGCCTGGAGTGGTGGGAGACAAGAGACCCAGTACTTC
>TRBJ2-1|NA|TRBV29-1|NA
CSASGYNEQFF
TGCAGCGCCTCCGGGTACAATGAGCAGTTCTTC